These 3 T cell receptor delta chains originate from one sample sequenced in a study of Vδ1+ human thymocytes. Findings and caveats of the study: Highly polyclonal TRG and TRD repertoires with Gaussian CDR3 length distributions appeared in thymus.

For these TCRs, the target antigens are not known. RNA was extracted from the cells and then reverse transcribed. Multiplex PCR used pooled V-gene forward primers and a constant-region reverse primer to amplify CDR3s. TCRdb reprocessed the multiplex PCR reads through CATT. The sample shows about 54,000 delta-chain clones, approximately 16% of them seen only once. The specimen was Vdelta1+ gamma-delta thymocytes from the thymus. Subset here: FACS-sorted CD3+ TCRalphabeta- TCRVdelta1+ TCRVdelta2- thymocytes. The receptors stem from a boy in the first two years of life who had congenital heart surgery.

The V gene is TRDV1, the J gene TRDJ1; 9 bases align to TRDD3. The germline V gene has CDR1 TSWWSYY and CDR2 QGS. The CDR3 covers 18 residues. The V gene end was trimmed by 2 bases and the J gene end by 0 bases; junction bases not matched to a gene: 10. The CDR3 sequence is CALGEIPWGIPDTDKLIF. In DNA form, the CDR3 reads TGTGCTCTTGGGGAAATACCCTGGGGGATCCCTGACACCGATAAACTCATCTTT.

There are a few counts of this clone. The chain recombines TRDV1 with TRDJ1; possibly TRDD2 or TRDD3 for D (6 bases each). This CDR3 contains 17 residues. V lost 3 bases and J 10 bases, leaving 27 bases between the germline ends. Germline CDR1 is TSWWSYY and CDR2 is QGS. The CDR3 DNA sequence: TGTGCTCTTGGGGACGCCTTCCCGGGGGACCCGCGAGATGGACTCATCTTT. Residues: CALGDAFPGDPRDGLIF.

About this clone: The same CDR3 also results from other DNA sequences found in this sample. V is TRAV29/DV5 and J is TRDJ1; TRDD3 matches at 8 bases. Per the germline V gene, CDR1 is NSMFDY and CDR2 is ISSIKDK. This CDR3 is built from 20 residues. The CDR3 protein is CATATKVYWGAPYWTDKLIF. CDR3 in DNA: TGTGCCACAGCGACTAAGGTTTACTGGGGGGCCCCTTATTGGACCGATAAACTCATCTTT.